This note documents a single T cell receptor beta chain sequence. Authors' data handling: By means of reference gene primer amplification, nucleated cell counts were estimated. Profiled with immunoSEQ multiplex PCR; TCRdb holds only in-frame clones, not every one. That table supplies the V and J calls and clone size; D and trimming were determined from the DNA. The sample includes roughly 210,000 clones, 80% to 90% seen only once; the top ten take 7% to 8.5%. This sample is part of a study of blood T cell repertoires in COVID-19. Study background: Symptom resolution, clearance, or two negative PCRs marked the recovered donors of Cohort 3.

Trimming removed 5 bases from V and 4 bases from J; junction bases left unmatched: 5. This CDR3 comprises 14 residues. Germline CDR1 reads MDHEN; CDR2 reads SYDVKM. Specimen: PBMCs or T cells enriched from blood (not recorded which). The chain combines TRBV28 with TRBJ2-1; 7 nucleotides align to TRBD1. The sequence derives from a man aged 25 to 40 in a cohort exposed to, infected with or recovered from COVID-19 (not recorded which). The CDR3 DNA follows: TGTGCCAGCAGTACCGGGACAGTTTACAATGAGCAGTTCTTC. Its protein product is CASSTGTVYNEQFF. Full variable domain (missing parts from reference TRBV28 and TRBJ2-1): DVKVTQSSRYLVKRTGEKVFLECVQDMDHENMFWYRQDPGLGLRLIYFSYDVKMKEKGDIPEGYSVSREKKERFSLILESASTNQTSMYLCASSTGTVYNEQFFGPGTRLTVL.